This T cell receptor (beta chain) was sequenced during a study of T cell responses to AZD1222 COVID-19 vaccine. Study results and limitations: The reported proportion of spike-specific TCRs targeting unmutated variant regions was nearly half. The study identified only a handful of AZD1222 recipients as seropositive at baseline. Repertoires in all cases were sampled only once the peak T cell response had passed. Spike-specific TCR depth and breadth grew after two AZD1222 doses.

Germline assignment: CDR1 SEHNR and CDR2 FQNEAQ (reference sequence). The junction had 6 bases not matched to a gene; V was cut back by 4 bases and J by 7 bases. The CDR3 contains 14 residues. Generated by immunoSEQ multiplex PCR, the TCRdb table keeps only in-frame clones and is missing some. The repertoire holds roughly 120,000 clones, with roughly nine tenths as singletons. A word on this clone: Its antigen remains unknown.

This chain links TRBV7-9 with TRBJ1-4; 7 bases agree with TRBD1. The specimen comprised peripheral blood, sampled 28 days after the second AZD1222 dose. This clonotype was sampled from an adult who received the AZD1222 COVID-19 vaccine. The CDR3 spells CASSSLTGLEKLFF. In DNA form, the CDR3 reads TGTGCCAGCAGCTCCCTGACAGGGCTTGAAAAACTGTTTTTT.